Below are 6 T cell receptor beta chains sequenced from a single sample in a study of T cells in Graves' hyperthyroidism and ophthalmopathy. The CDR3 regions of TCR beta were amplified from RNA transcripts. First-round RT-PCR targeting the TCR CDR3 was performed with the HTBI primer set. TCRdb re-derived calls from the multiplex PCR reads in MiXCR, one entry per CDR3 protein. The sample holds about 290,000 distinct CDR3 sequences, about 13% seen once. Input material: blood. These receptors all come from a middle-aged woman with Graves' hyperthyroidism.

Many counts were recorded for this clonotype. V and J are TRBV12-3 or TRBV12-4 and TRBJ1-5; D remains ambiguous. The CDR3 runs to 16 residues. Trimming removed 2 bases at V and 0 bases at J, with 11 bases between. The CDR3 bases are TGTGCCAGCAGTTTATACCCGGGTCCTAGCAATCAGCCCCAGCATTTT. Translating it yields CASSLYPGPSNQPQHF.

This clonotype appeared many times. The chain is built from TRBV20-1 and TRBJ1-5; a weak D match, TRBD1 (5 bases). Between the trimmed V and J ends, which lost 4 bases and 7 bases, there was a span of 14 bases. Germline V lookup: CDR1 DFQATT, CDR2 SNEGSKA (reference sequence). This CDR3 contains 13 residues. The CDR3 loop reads CSAIRAFGQPQHF. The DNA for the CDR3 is TGCAGTGCTATCAGGGCCTTCGGGCAGCCCCAGCATTTT.

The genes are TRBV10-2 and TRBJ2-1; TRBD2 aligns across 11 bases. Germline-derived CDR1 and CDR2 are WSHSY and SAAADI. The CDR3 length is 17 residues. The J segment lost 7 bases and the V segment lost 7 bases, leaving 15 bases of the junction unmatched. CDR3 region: CASTILGLAEGFNEQFF. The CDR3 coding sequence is TGCGCCAGCACCATTCTGGGACTAGCGGAGGGATTTAATGAGCAGTTCTTC.

The CDR3, as DNA: TGTGCCATCAGTGAAAGGGGACAAGAGACCCAGTACTTC. It encodes CAISERGQETQYF. The V gene is TRBV10-3, the J gene TRBJ2-5; tentatively, D is TRBD1 (5 bases). V was trimmed by 3 bases and J by 2 bases, leaving 7 bases between them. Germline lookup yields CDR1 ENHRY and CDR2 SYGVKD. The CDR3 is made up of 13 amino acids.

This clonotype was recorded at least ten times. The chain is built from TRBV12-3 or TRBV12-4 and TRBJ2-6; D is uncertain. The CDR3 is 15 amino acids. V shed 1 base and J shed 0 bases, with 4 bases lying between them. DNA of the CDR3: TGTGCCAGCAGTTTAGGGAACTCTGGGGCCAACGTCCTGACTTTC. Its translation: CASSLGNSGANVLTF.

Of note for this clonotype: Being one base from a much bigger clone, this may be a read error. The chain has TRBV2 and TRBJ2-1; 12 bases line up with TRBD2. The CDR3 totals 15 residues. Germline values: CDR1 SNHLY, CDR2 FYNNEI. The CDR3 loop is CAGSVTSGSYNEQFF. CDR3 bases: TGTGCCGGCAGCGTGACTAGCGGGAGCTACAATGAGCAGTTCTTC.